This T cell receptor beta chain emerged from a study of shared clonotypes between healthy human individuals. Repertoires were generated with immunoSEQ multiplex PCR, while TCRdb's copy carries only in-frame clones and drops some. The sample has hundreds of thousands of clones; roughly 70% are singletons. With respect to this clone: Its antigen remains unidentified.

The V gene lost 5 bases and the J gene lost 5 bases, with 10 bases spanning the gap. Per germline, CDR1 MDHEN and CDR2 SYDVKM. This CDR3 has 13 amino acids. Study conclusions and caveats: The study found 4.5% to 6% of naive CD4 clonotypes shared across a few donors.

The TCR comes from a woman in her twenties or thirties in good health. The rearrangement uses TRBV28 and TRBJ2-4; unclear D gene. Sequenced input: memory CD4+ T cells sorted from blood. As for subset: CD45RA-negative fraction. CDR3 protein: CASSGVPENIQYF. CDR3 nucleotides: TGTGCCAGCAGTGGGGTCCCCGAAAACATTCAGTACTTC.